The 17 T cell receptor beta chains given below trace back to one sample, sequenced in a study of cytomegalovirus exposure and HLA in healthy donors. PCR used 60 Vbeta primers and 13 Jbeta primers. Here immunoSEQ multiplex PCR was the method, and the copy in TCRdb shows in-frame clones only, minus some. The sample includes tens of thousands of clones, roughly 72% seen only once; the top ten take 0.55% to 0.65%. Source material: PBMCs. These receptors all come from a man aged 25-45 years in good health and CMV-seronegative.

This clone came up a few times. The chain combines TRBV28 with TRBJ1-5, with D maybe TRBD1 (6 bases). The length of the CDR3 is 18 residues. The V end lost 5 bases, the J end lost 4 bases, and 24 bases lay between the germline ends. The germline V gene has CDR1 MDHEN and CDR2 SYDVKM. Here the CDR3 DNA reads TGTGCCAGCAGTCCCCCTTGGGGGCGCAGAATGGGGAATCAGCCCCAGCATTTT. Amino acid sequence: CASSPPWGRRMGNQPQHF.

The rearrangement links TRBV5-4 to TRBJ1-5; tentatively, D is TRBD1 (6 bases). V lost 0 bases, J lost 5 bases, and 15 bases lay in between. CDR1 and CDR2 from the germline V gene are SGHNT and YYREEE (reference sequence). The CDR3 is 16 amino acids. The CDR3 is CASSLAGVGSDQPQHF. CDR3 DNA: TGTGCCAGCAGCTTGGCAGGGGTCGGTTCCGATCAGCCCCAGCATTTT.

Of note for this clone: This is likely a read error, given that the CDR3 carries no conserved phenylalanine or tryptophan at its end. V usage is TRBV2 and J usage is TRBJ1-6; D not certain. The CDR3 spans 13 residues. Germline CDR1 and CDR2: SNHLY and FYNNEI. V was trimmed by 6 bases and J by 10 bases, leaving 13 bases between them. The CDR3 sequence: CASSRGGSSPLHL. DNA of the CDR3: TGTGCCAGCAGCAGAGGTGGGAGCTCACCCCTCCACCTT.

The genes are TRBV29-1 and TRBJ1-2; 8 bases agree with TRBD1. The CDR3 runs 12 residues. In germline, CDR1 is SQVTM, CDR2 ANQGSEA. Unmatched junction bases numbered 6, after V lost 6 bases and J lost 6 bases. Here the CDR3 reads CSVRDRIDGYTF. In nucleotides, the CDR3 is TGCAGCGTGAGGGACAGGATCGATGGCTACACCTTC.

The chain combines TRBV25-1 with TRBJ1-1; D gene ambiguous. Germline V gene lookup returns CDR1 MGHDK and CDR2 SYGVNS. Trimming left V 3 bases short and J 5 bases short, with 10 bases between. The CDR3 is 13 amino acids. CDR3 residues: CASSDAGWTEAFF. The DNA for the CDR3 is TGTGCCAGCAGTGACGCCGGGTGGACTGAAGCTTTCTTT.

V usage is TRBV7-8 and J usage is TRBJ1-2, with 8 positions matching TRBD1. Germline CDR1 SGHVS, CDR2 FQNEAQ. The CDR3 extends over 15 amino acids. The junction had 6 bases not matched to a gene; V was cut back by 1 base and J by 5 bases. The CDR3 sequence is CASSLGWDRLYGYTF. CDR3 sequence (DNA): TGTGCCAGCAGCTTAGGGTGGGACAGGCTGTATGGCTACACCTTC.

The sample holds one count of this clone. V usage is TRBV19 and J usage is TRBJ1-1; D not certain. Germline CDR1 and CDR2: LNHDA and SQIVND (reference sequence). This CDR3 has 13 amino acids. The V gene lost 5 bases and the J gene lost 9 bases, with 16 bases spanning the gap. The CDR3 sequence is CASSLLGGEKAFF. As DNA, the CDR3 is TGTGCCAGTAGTTTGTTGGGCGGGGAGAAAGCTTTCTTT.

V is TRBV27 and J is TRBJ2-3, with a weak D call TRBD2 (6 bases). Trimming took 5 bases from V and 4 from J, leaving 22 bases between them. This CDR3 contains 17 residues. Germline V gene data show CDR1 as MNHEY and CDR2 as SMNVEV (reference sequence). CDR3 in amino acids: CASSIRRRGIGPDTQYF. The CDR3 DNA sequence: TGTGCCAGCAGTATCCGGAGGCGCGGGATAGGACCAGATACGCAGTATTTT.

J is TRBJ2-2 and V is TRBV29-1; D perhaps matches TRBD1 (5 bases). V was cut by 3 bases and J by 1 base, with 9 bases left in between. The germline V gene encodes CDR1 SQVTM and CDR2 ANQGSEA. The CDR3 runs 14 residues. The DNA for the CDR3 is TGCAGCGTTGAGGCAGGGTTGAACACCGGGGAGCTGTTTTTT. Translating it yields CSVEAGLNTGELFF.

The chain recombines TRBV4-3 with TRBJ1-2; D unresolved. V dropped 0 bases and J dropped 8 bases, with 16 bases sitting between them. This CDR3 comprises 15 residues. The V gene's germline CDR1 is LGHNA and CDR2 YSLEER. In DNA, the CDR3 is TGCGCCAGCAGCCAAGATTCCGGCGGTCCCCTAGGCTACACCTTC. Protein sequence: CASSQDSGGPLGYTF.

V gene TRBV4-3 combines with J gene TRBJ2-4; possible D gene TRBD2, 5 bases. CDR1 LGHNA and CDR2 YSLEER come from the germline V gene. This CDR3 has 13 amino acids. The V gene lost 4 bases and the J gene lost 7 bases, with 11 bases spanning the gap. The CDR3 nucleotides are TGCGCCAGCAGCCGCAAGCGGTCGAACATTCAGTACTTC. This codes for CASSRKRSNIQYF.

In DNA form, the CDR3 reads TGTGCCAGCAGCTCCTCCGGGACAGGATCCTACGAGCAGTACTTC. As protein: CASSSSGTGSYEQYF. J is TRBJ2-7 and V is TRBV7-9; 8 nucleotides align to TRBD1. CDR3 length: 15 amino acids. Germline CDR1 is SEHNR and CDR2 is FQNEAQ (reference sequence). V shed 4 bases, J shed 1 base, and the junction held 6 bases outside the gene matches.

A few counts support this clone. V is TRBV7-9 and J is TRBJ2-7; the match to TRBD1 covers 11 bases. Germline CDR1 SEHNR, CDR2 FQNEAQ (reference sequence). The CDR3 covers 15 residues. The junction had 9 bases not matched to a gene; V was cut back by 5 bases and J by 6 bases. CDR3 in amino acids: CASSLRTGGIGEQYF. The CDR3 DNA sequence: TGTGCCAGCAGCCTTAGGACAGGGGGCATCGGCGAGCAGTACTTC.

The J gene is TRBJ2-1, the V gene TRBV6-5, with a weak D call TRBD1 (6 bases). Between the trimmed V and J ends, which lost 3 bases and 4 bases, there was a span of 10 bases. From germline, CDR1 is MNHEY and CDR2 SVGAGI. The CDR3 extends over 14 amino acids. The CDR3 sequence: CASSYATGYNEQFF. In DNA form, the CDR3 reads TGTGCCAGCAGTTATGCGACAGGATACAATGAGCAGTTCTTC.

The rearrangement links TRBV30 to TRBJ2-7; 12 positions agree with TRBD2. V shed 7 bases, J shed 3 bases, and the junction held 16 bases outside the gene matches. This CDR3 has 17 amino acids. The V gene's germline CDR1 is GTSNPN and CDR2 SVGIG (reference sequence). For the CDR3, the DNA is TGTGCCTCCACCAAGACGGGACTAGCGGGCAGAGACTACGAGCAGTACGTC. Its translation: CASTKTGLAGRDYEQYV.

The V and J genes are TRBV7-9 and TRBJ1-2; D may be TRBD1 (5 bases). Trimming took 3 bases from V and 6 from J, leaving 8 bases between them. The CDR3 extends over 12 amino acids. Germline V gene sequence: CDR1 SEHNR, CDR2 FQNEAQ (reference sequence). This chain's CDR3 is CASSFQGDGYTF. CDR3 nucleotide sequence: TGTGCCAGCAGCTTCCAAGGGGATGGCTACACCTTC.

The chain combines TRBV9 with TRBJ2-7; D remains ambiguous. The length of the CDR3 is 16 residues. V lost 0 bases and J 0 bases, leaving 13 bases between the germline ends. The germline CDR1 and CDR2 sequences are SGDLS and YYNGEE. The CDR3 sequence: CASSVGGTPFSYEQYF. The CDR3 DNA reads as TGTGCCAGCAGCGTAGGTGGCACACCCTTCTCCTACGAGCAGTACTTC.